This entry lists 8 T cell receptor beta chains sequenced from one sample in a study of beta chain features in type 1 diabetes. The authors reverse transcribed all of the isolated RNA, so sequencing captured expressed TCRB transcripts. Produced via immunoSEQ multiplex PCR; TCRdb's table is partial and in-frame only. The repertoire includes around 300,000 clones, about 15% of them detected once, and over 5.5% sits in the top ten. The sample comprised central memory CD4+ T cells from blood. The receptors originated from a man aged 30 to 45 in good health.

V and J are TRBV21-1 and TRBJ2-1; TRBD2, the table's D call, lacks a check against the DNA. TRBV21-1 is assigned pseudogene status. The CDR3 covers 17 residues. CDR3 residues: CASSKVEREGYYNEQFF. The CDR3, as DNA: TGTGCCAGCAGCAAAGTGGAGCGGGAGGGCTATTACAATGAGCAGTTCTTC.

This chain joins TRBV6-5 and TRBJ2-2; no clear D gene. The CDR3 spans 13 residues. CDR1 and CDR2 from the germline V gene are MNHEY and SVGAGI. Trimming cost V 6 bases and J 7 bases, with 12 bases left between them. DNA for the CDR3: TGTGCCAGCAGGGGCCCCCGAGGCGGGGAGCTGTTTTTT. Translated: CASRGPRGGELFF.

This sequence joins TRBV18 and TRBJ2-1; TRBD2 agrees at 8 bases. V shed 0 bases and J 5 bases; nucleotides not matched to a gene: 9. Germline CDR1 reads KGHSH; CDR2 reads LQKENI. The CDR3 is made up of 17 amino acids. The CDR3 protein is CASSPPGAGAKNNEQFF. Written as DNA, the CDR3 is TGTGCCAGCTCACCACCGGGAGCGGGAGCTAAAAACAATGAGCAGTTCTTC.

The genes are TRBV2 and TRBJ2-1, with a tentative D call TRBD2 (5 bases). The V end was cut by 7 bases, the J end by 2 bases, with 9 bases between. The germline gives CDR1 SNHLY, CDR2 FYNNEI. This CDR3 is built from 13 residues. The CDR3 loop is CASNERTYNEQFF. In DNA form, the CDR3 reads TGTGCCAGCAATGAGCGGACCTACAATGAGCAGTTCTTC.

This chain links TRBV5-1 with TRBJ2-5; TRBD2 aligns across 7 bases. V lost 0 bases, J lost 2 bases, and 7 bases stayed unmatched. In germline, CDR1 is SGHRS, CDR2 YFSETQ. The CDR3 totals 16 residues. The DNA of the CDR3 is TGCGCCAGCAGCTTGGGTAATAGCGGGTGGCAAGAGACCCAGTACTTC. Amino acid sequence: CASSLGNSGWQETQYF.

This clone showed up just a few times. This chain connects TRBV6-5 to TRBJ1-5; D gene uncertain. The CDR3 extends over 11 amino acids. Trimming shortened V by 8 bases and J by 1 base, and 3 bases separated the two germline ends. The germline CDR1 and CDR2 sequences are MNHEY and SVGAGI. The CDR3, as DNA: TGTGCCAGCGGGAGCAATCAGCCCCAGCATTTT. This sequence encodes CASGSNQPQHF.

CDR3 sequence: CASSYSNGVNSYEQYV. CDR3 sequence (DNA): TGTGCCAGCAGTTACTCGAATGGGGTCAACTCCTACGAGCAGTACGTC. This sequence joins TRBV6-5 and TRBJ2-7; D is unresolved. The V end was cut by 0 bases, the J end by 0 bases, with 12 bases between. The germline V gene encodes CDR1 MNHEY and CDR2 SVGAGI. This CDR3 contains 16 residues.

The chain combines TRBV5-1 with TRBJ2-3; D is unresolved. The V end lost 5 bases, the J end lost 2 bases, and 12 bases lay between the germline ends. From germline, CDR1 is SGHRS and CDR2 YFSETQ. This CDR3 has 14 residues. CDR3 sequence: CASRPLLNTDTQYF. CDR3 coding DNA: TGCGCCAGCAGGCCCTTACTAAACACAGATACGCAGTATTTT.